This T cell receptor beta chain comes out of a study of T-cell reconstitution after alpha-beta-depleted transplantation in children. Unique molecular identifiers were used in preparing the TCRbeta library. TCRdb re-derived calls from the PCR reads in MiXCR, one entry per CDR3 protein. This sample has fewer than 400,000 distinct CDR3 sequences, with around 20% found just once. Sequencing used PBMCs from the stem cell graft donor, obtained from the stem cell graft. This TCR derives from a human donor who donated a stem cell graft to a child with acute myeloid leukemia.

The CDR3 here is CASSFLGGEQFF. CDR3 sequence (DNA): TGTGCCAGCAGCTTTCTAGGTGGGGAGCAGTTCTTC. This rearrangement joins TRBV7-2 to TRBJ2-1; D is unclear. Between the trimmed V and J ends, which lost 3 bases and 10 bases, there was a span of 10 bases. From germline, CDR1 is SGHTA and CDR2 FQGNSA. The CDR3 is 12 residues long.